The 24 T cell receptor beta chains given below trace back to one sample, sequenced in a study of blood T cell repertoires in COVID-19. Libraries were prepared by immunoSEQ multiplex PCR; TCRdb keeps only in-frame clonotypes and omits some of them. The table has some 110,000 clones, approximately 86% seen once. Specimen: peripheral blood. These receptors came from a man aged 40-50 years with acute or convalescent COVID-19.

This clone is a singleton in its sample. The rearrangement joins TRBV20-1 to TRBJ2-2; 8 nucleotides align to TRBD1. Germline CDR1 is DFQATT and CDR2 is SNEGSKA (reference sequence). The CDR3 is made up of 14 amino acids. The V and J ends lost 3 bases and 7 bases, in that order; junction bases with no gene match: 7. The CDR3 DNA follows: TGCAGTGCTAGTCGGCAGGGGGCAGACGGGGAGCTGTTTTTT. This sequence encodes CSASRQGADGELFF.

The V gene is TRBV11-1, the J gene TRBJ1-3, with TRBD1 as a possible D gene (5 bases). Looked up from germline, CDR1 is SGHAT and CDR2 is FQDESV (reference sequence). The CDR3 totals 13 residues. V was cut by 2 bases and J by 4 bases, with 6 bases left in between. The CDR3 region has the DNA TGTGCCAGCAGCTTACACAGGGGAAACACCATATATTTT. Translating gives CASSLHRGNTIYF.

This chain links TRBV7-2 with TRBJ1-2; tentatively, D is TRBD1 (5 bases). CDR1 and CDR2 (germline): SGHTA, FQGNSA. V lost 3 bases, J lost 8 bases, and 19 bases lay in between. The length of the CDR3 is 15 residues. The CDR3 loop reads CASSLGTGAGWGYTF. Written as DNA, the CDR3 is TGTGCCAGCAGCTTGGGAACAGGTGCCGGGTGGGGCTACACCTTC.

The gene calls are TRBV27 and TRBJ1-5, with a tentative D call TRBD1 (5 bases). Germline V gene lookup returns CDR1 MNHEY and CDR2 SMNVEV (reference sequence). The ends were cut back, 0 bases at V and 5 bases at J, with 11 bases in the middle. The CDR3 length is 15 residues. CDR3 amino acids: CASSLSWRGDQPQHF. Written as DNA, the CDR3 is TGTGCCAGCAGTTTATCTTGGAGGGGTGATCAGCCCCAGCATTTT.

The chain combines TRBV18 with TRBJ2-2, with TRBD1 matching over 12 bases. The germline V gene has CDR1 KGHSH and CDR2 LQKENI. Trimming cost V 3 bases and J 4 bases; bases outside gene matches: 9. The CDR3 extends over 18 amino acids. The CDR3 bases are TGTGCCAGCTCACCCCTCGGGACAGGGGGCGCCGGCACCGGGGAGCTGTTTTTT. It codes for CASSPLGTGGAGTGELFF. Complete variable domain (other parts from reference TRBV18 and TRBJ2-2): NAGVMQNPRHLVRRRGQEARLRCSPMKGHSHVYWYRQLPEEGLKFMVYLQKENIIDESGMPKERFSAEFPKEGPSILRIQQVVRGDSAAYFCASSPLGTGGAGTGELFFGEGSRLTVL.

The chain recombines TRBV4-1 with TRBJ1-4, with D unresolved. Germline CDR1 MGHRA, CDR2 YSYEKL. Trimming shortened V by 0 bases and J by 4 bases, and 15 bases separated the two germline ends. This CDR3 has 17 residues. The chain's CDR3 is CASSQDWVRRINEKLFF. Written as DNA, the CDR3 is TGCGCCAGCAGCCAAGATTGGGTACGGCGGATTAATGAAAAACTGTTTTTT.

The chain uses TRBV30 and TRBJ2-3; 9 bases line up with TRBD1. The CDR3 runs 16 residues. Per the germline V gene, CDR1 is GTSNPN and CDR2 is SVGIG (reference sequence). V was pared by 1 base and J by 7 bases, with 12 bases of the junction left unmatched. Here the CDR3 reads CAWSDGGQGVRNTQYF. The CDR3 coding sequence is TGTGCCTGGAGTGACGGGGGACAGGGAGTTAGGAATACGCAGTATTTT.

V usage is TRBV3-1 (or the pseudogene TRBV3-2) and J usage is TRBJ1-2; D is undetermined. CDR1 LGHDT and CDR2 YNNKEL come from the germline V gene (reference sequence). V lost 2 bases and J lost 3, with 10 bases in between. The CDR3 covers 14 residues. The CDR3 sequence is CASSQFGQDYGYTF. CDR3 in DNA: TGTGCCAGCAGCCAATTTGGCCAGGACTATGGCTACACCTTC.

The gene calls are TRBV11-2 and TRBJ2-1, with 8 positions matching TRBD2. J was trimmed by 0 bases and V by 3 bases; bases with no gene match: 1. Germline V CDR1 and CDR2: SGHAT, FQNNGV. The CDR3 is 15 amino acids. The DNA for the CDR3 is TGTGCCAGCAGCTTCAGCGGGAGCTCCTACAATGAGCAGTTCTTC. Residues: CASSFSGSSYNEQFF.

CDR3: CASSAEKNTEAFF. The CDR3 DNA sequence: TGTGCCAGCAGTGCAGAAAAGAACACTGAAGCTTTCTTT. The chain combines TRBV2 with TRBJ1-1, with D hard to call. The ends were cut back, 4 bases at V and 1 base at J, with 7 bases in the middle. Looked up from germline, CDR1 is SNHLY and CDR2 is FYNNEI. The CDR3 spans 13 residues.

The chain joins TRBV6-2 or TRBV6-3 to TRBJ2-1, with 7 bases that match TRBD1. The ends lost 4 bases at V and 7 bases at J; junction bases unmatched: 4. Germline assignment: CDR1 MNHEY and CDR2 SVGEGT. The CDR3 has 13 residues. CDR3 sequence (DNA): TGTGCCAGCAGTTGGACAGGTCCGAATGAGCAGTTCTTC. Translated: CASSWTGPNEQFF.

The chain links TRBV7-9 to TRBJ2-1; 9 positions agree with TRBD2. V lost 2 bases and J lost 8; bases outside the gene matches: 13. Germline V gene data show CDR1 as SEHNR and CDR2 as FQNEAQ (reference sequence). The CDR3 covers 17 residues. The CDR3 sequence is CASSLPNEGTSIDEQFF. Here the CDR3 DNA reads TGTGCCAGCAGCTTACCCAACGAAGGGACTAGCATCGATGAGCAGTTCTTC. The variable domain in full, completed from reference TRBV7-9 and TRBJ2-1, reads DTGVSQNPRHKITKRGQNVTFRCDPISEHNRLYWYRQTLGQGPEFLTYFQNEAQLEKSRLLSDRFSAERPKGSFSTLEIQRTEQGDSAMYLCASSLPNEGTSIDEQFFGPGTRLTVL.

The chain combines TRBV29-1 with TRBJ2-7, with 9 nucleotides matching TRBD2. The CDR3 loop spans 15 amino acids. The germline gives CDR1 SQVTM, CDR2 ANQGSEA. The V gene end was trimmed by 3 bases and the J gene end by 5 bases; junction bases not matched to a gene: 11. CDR3 sequence: CSVDAVAGGLNEQYF. The CDR3 DNA reads TGCAGCGTTGACGCTGTGGCGGGGGGGCTGAACGAGCAGTACTTC.

This clone has just a few counts. V is TRBV25-1 and J is TRBJ2-5, with 8 nucleotides matching TRBD1. The CDR3 totals 15 residues. Germline CDR1 MGHDK, CDR2 SYGVNS. After removal of 4 bases from V and 5 bases from J, the junction contained 9 bases not matched to a gene. In DNA form, the CDR3 reads TGTGCCAGCAGTGGATACAGGGGGAAGGGCGAGACCCAGTACTTC. It codes for CASSGYRGKGETQYF.

The chain couples TRBV30 to TRBJ1-5, with D tentatively TRBD1 (5 bases). The CDR3 covers 16 residues. CDR1 GTSNPN and CDR2 SVGIG come from the germline V gene (reference sequence). V shed 8 bases and J shed 0 bases, with 20 bases lying between them. This CDR3 is CAPPAGCSYSNQPQHF. The CDR3, as DNA: TGTGCCCCCCCGGCAGGGTGCTCATATAGCAATCAGCCCCAGCATTTT.

This chain connects TRBV11-2 to TRBJ2-1; TRBD2 agrees at 14 bases. The V and J ends lost 5 bases and 7 bases, in that order; junction bases with no gene match: 4. Germline V CDR1 and CDR2: SGHAT, FQNNGV. The CDR3 is 15 residues long. The CDR3 sequence: CASSRLAGGTNEQFF. DNA of the CDR3: TGTGCCAGCAGCCGACTAGCGGGAGGGACAAATGAGCAGTTCTTC.

V usage is TRBV19 and J usage is TRBJ1-2; the D is unclear. CDR3 length equals 14 residues. V shed 8 bases and J shed 7 bases, with 20 bases lying between them. Germline V CDR1 and CDR2: LNHDA, SQIVND (reference sequence). The CDR3 spells CASRALSSSLGYTF. CDR3 bases: TGTGCCAGTCGAGCCCTAAGTTCTTCTCTTGGCTACACCTTC. Filled out from reference TRBV19 and TRBJ1-2, the complete variable domain reads DGGITQSPKYLFRKEGQNVTLSCEQNLNHDAMYWYRQDPGQGLRLIYYSQIVNDFQKGDIAEGYSVSREKKESFPLTVTSAQKNPTAFYLCASRALSSSLGYTFGSGTRLTVV.

The genes are TRBV18 and TRBJ1-3; TRBD1 might be the D (5 bases). The CDR3 consists of 19 residues. Trimming took 4 bases from V and 2 from J, leaving 24 bases between them. CDR1 is KGHSH and CDR2 is LQKENI in the germline V gene. The CDR3 DNA is TGTGCCAGCTCACGACCGTCGGGCTCTTCGAAGGGGACTGGAAACACCATATATTTT. It specifies CASSRPSGSSKGTGNTIYF.

CDR3 DNA sequence: TGTGCCAGCAGCGTAGAAGGAAGTAGCGGGGGGCCGGATACGCAGTATTTT. Amino acid sequence: CASSVEGSSGGPDTQYF. The rearrangement uses TRBV9 and TRBJ2-3; 10 bases are shared with TRBD2. The CDR3 has 17 residues. Trimming took 0 bases from V and 6 from J; bases not matched to a gene: 10. Germline CDR1 is SGDLS and CDR2 is YYNGEE.

The rearrangement links TRBV6-5 to TRBJ2-1; D is uncertain. CDR1 is MNHEY and CDR2 is SVGAGI in the germline V gene. This CDR3 contains 12 residues. Trimming cost V 0 bases and J 8 bases, with 5 bases left between them. The CDR3, as DNA: TGTGCCAGCAGTTACTCGAGCGATGAGCAGTTCTTC. Its translation is CASSYSSDEQFF.

The V call is TRBV2, the J call TRBJ2-1; 7 bases fit TRBD2. This CDR3 is built from 15 residues. Germline V gives CDR1 SNHLY, CDR2 FYNNEI. The V and J ends lost 6 bases and 2 bases, in that order; junction bases with no gene match: 7. This CDR3 reads CASSPEAGTYNEQFF. CDR3 nucleotides: TGTGCCAGCAGCCCCGAAGCGGGAACCTACAATGAGCAGTTCTTC.

The chain has TRBV4-3 and TRBJ1-5, with D possibly being TRBD1 (6 bases). Germline CDR1 reads LGHNA; CDR2 reads YSLEER. V lost 0 bases and J 11 bases, leaving 23 bases between the germline ends. The CDR3 contains 17 residues. CDR3 region: CASSQDRGGQGLFSQHF. The CDR3 DNA follows: TGCGCCAGCAGCCAAGATCGGGGGGGGCAGGGGCTTTTTTCCCAGCATTTT.

The chain is built from TRBV5-4 and TRBJ2-1; 9 positions match TRBD2. The CDR3 consists of 15 residues. CDR1 is SGHNT and CDR2 is YYREEE in the germline V gene (reference sequence). V lost 4 bases to trimming and J lost 8 bases; unmatched junction nucleotides: 10. CDR3 in amino acids: CASSPPGTSRDEQFF. CDR3 sequence (DNA): TGTGCCAGCAGCCCACCCGGGACTAGCAGGGATGAGCAGTTCTTC.

In this sample, this clone turned up once. DNA for the CDR3: TGCGCCAGCAGCCGAGCCGTTTCCCAAGAGACCCAGTACTTC. As protein: CASSRAVSQETQYF. This chain uses TRBV5-1 with TRBJ2-5; D unresolved. V lost 4 bases, J lost 1 base, and 11 bases lay in between. This CDR3 contains 14 residues. Per the germline V gene, CDR1 is SGHRS and CDR2 is YFSETQ.